This is a list of T cell receptor beta chains from one sample in a study of early T cells in non-severe SARS-CoV-2 infection. Using its own MiXCR run on the 5' RACE reads, TCRdb lists one record per CDR3 protein. The table shows about 98,000 distinct CDR3 sequences, with approximately 15% occurring only once. The sample taken for sequencing was whole blood. These receptors originate from an adult who was a healthcare worker with PCR-confirmed SARS-CoV-2 infection or an uninfected control (not recorded which). CDR3s include the opening cysteine and the closing phenylalanine or tryptophan. D genes are given only for firm matches. Where a row states a size, it is once, few, many or the class of an expanded clone; other rows omit it.

TRBJ2-7 | TRBV29-1 | . | . | CSVAPQLSYEQYF | TGCAGCGTCGCCCCACAACTCTCCTACGAGCAGTACTTC
TRBJ1-6 | TRBV5-1 | . | few | CASSRQEQSSYNSPLHF | TGCGCCAGCAGCCGACAAGAGCAGAGCTCCTATAATTCACCCCTCCACTTT
TRBJ1-1 | TRBV5-1 | . | few | CASSFNREGTEAFF | TGCGCCAGCAGCTTTAACAGGGAGGGCACTGAAGCTTTCTTT
TRBJ2-5 | TRBV30 | . | few | CAWSVGYQETQYF | TGTGCCTGGAGTGTCGGGTACCAAGAGACCCAGTACTTC
TRBJ2-1 | TRBV20-1 | TRBD2 | few | CSAHSAGVGVYNEQFF | TGCAGTGCCCACAGCGCGGGAGTAGGTGTCTACAATGAGCAGTTCTTC
TRBJ1-4 | TRBV3-2 | . | . | CASSQGPEKLFF | TGTGCCAGCAGCCAAGGTCCCGAAAAACTGTTTTTT
TRBJ2-5 | TRBV6-6 | . | . | CASEKGVRETQYF | TGTGCCTCGGAAAAGGGGGTTAGGGAGACCCAGTACTTC
TRBJ2-3 | TRBV7-9 | . | few | CASSVMIHADTQYF | TGTGCCAGCAGCGTGATGATACATGCAGATACGCAGTATTTT
TRBJ2-1 | TRBV29-1 | . | . | CSVEDSGGNYNEQFF | TGCAGCGTTGAAGACTCGGGCGGTAACTACAATGAGCAGTTCTTC
TRBJ2-6 | TRBV5-5 | . | . | CASTHNSPSGANVLTF | TGTGCCAGCACCCACAATTCGCCCTCTGGGGCCAACGTCCTGACTTTC
TRBJ1-3 | TRBV2 | TRBD1 | few | CASSTQGRASGNTIYF | TGTGCCAGCAGCACACAGGGGCGAGCCTCTGGAAACACCATATATTTT
TRBJ2-2 | TRBV5-5 | . | . | CASSLRTANTGELFF | TGTGCCAGCAGCTTGCGAACAGCAAACACCGGGGAGCTGTTTTTT
TRBJ1-2 | TRBV5-5 | . | few | CASSLETGVNYGYTF | TGTGCCAGCAGCTTGGAGACAGGCGTTAACTATGGCTACACCTTC
TRBJ2-2 | TRBV7-6 | TRBD2 | . | CASSRTSSTGELFF | TGTGCCAGCAGCCGGACTAGCAGCACCGGGGAGCTGTTTTTT
TRBJ2-1 | TRBV7-9 | TRBD2 | few | CASREGSGSNEQFF | TGTGCCAGCCGAGAAGGTAGCGGGAGTAATGAGCAGTTCTTC
TRBJ1-1 | TRBV7-9 | TRBD1 | few | CATFRGHTEAFF | TGTGCCACCTTCAGGGGGCACACTGAAGCTTTCTTT
TRBJ2-1 | TRBV20-1 | . | . | CSASQVGSYNEQFF | TGCAGTGCTAGTCAGGTCGGCTCCTACAATGAGCAGTTCTTC
TRBJ1-1 | TRBV28 | . | . | CASSLRQYNTEAFF | TGTGCCAGCAGTTTGCGACAGTATAACACTGAAGCTTTCTTT
TRBJ1-6 | TRBV30 | TRBD1 | few | CAYCLDRRLGALHF | TGTGCCTACTGCCTGGACAGGCGACTGGGAGCCCTCCACTTT
TRBJ2-7 | TRBV3-1 | TRBD2 | many | CASRAGTRGSQQYF | TGTGCCAGCAGAGCCGGGACTAGAGGGTCCCAGCAGTACTTC
TRBJ2-7 | TRBV20-1 | TRBD1 | . | CSGDSYYEQYF | TGCAGTGGGGACAGTTACTACGAGCAGTACTTC
TRBJ2-7 | TRBV10-3 | . | . | CARTGQIYEQYF | TGTGCCAGAACAGGACAGATCTACGAGCAGTACTTC
TRBJ2-7 | TRBV6-2/TRBV6-3 | TRBD2 | few | CASALGLANEQYF | TGTGCCAGCGCCTTGGGACTAGCCAACGAGCAGTACTTC
TRBJ2-3 | TRBV7-8 | TRBD2 | few | CASSSAERGPTDTQYF | TGTGCCAGCAGCTCCGCGGAGCGGGGACCCACAGATACGCAGTATTTT
TRBJ1-5 | TRBV6-5 | TRBD1 | few | CASSKLLKGTAKRPQHF | TGTGCCAGCAGTAAACTCTTAAAAGGGACAGCTAAGCGGCCCCAGCATTTT
TRBJ2-5 | TRBV3-1 | TRBD2 | many | CASLLGTSGKETQYF | TGTGCCTCCTTACTCGGGACTAGCGGCAAAGAGACCCAGTACTTC
TRBJ2-1 | TRBV7-2 | TRBD2 | . | CASSLVPGLASGRSNEQFF | TGTGCCAGCAGCTTAGTACCAGGACTGGCTAGCGGGAGGAGTAATGAGCAGTTCTTC
TRBJ2-3 | TRBV20-1 | TRBD2 | . | CSAYATSGRLDTQYF | TGCAGTGCCTACGCGACTAGCGGGAGGTTAGATACGCAGTATTTT
TRBJ2-7 | TRBV7-9 | . | few | CASSPRNSYEQYF | TGTGCCAGCAGCCCGAGGAACTCCTACGAGCAGTACTTC
TRBJ1-2 | TRBV12-3/TRBV12-4 | . | . | CASSYLGQSAYYGYTF | TGTGCCAGCAGCTATCTAGGGCAGAGCGCATACTATGGCTACACCTTC
TRBJ2-1 | TRBV20-1 | . | few | CSAREWGDEQFF | TGCAGTGCTAGAGAGTGGGGTGATGAGCAGTTCTTC
TRBJ2-7 | TRBV12-2 | . | . | CASRGRASNPYEQYF | TGTGCAAGTCGCGGGCGGGCTAGCAATCCCTACGAGCAGTACTTC
TRBJ2-5 | TRBV16 | TRBD2 | . | CASSQPGTSGSGQETQYF | TGTGCCAGCAGCCAACCCGGGACTAGCGGGAGTGGGCAAGAGACCCAGTACTTC
TRBJ1-2 | TRBV28 | TRBD1 | . | CANRSGQPYGYTF | TGTGCCAACAGGTCGGGACAGCCCTATGGCTACACCTTC
TRBJ2-1 | TRBV27 | . | few | CASSLQRVYNEQFF | TGTGCCAGCAGTTTACAGCGGGTTTACAATGAGCAGTTCTTC
TRBJ2-3 | TRBV5-4 | . | . | CASSWGPDTQYF | TGTGCCAGCAGCTGGGGGCCAGATACGCAGTATTTT
TRBJ2-2 | TRBV2 | . | . | CANKRDTNTGELFF | TGTGCCAATAAGAGAGACACAAACACCGGGGAGCTGTTTTTT
TRBJ2-7 | TRBV6-5 | TRBD1 | . | CASSSRQGILYEQYF | TGTGCCAGCAGTTCCAGACAGGGGATCCTCTACGAGCAGTACTTC
TRBJ2-1 | TRBV7-9 | TRBD1 | few | CASSFRQGAYNEQFF | TGTGCCAGCAGCTTCCGACAGGGGGCCTACAATGAGCAGTTCTTC
TRBJ2-1 | TRBV3-1 | . | few | CASSQGRTANEQFF | TGTGCCAGCAGCCAAGGACGGACCGCCAATGAGCAGTTCTTC
TRBJ2-7 | TRBV6-2/TRBV6-3 | . | once | CASSRPGTDSYEQYF | TGTGCCAGCAGTCGACCCGGGACGGACTCCTACGAGCAGTACTTC
TRBJ1-2 | TRBV5-6 | . | few | CASSLGAGPVGYTF | TGTGCCAGCAGCTTGGGAGCAGGCCCGGTTGGCTACACCTTC
TRBJ2-3 | TRBV15 | TRBD2 | few | CATSRPTTSESTDTQYF | TGTGCCACCAGCAGACCTACCACTAGCGAGAGCACAGATACGCAGTATTTT
TRBJ2-7 | TRBV20-1 | . | . | CSASPVAAGSYEQYF | TGCAGTGCTAGCCCCGTGGCGGCAGGTTCCTACGAGCAGTACTTC
TRBJ1-5 | TRBV7-6 | TRBD1 | . | CASSWDSNQPQHF | TGTGCCAGCAGCTGGGACAGTAATCAGCCCCAGCATTTT
TRBJ2-1 | TRBV29-1 | TRBD1 | few | CSAAQDRVEVGNEQFF | TGCAGCGCCGCCCAGGACAGGGTGGAGGTAGGCAATGAGCAGTTCTTC
TRBJ2-3 | TRBV12-3/TRBV12-4 | . | few | CASSSTGWRTDTQYF | TGTGCCAGCAGTTCCACAGGTTGGAGGACAGATACGCAGTATTTT
TRBJ2-5 | TRBV7-2 | . | many | CASSFAGEETQYF | TGTGCCAGCAGCTTTGCAGGGGAAGAGACCCAGTACTTC
TRBJ2-7 | TRBV29-1 | . | few | CSVRDFSYEQYF | TGCAGCGTCAGGGACTTCTCCTACGAGCAGTACTTC
TRBJ2-5 | TRBV2 | TRBD1 | few | CASPLRQGRETQYF | TGTGCCAGCCCACTCAGACAGGGTCGGGAGACCCAGTACTTC
TRBJ2-7 | TRBV29-1 | . | many | CSVDRGRDGSEQYF | TGCAGCGTTGATCGTGGCAGGGACGGAAGCGAGCAGTACTTC
TRBJ2-7 | TRBV20-1 | . | few | CSARARGTYEQYF | TGCAGTGCTCGCGCAAGGGGGACCTACGAGCAGTACTTC
TRBJ2-2 | TRBV20-1 | TRBD1 | many | CSVKGQGAEAGELFF | TGCAGTGTTAAGGGCCAGGGGGCTGAAGCCGGGGAGCTGTTTTTT
TRBJ2-1 | TRBV9 | TRBD2 | . | CASRTSGSDEQFF | TGTGCCAGCAGGACTAGCGGGAGCGATGAGCAGTTCTTC
TRBJ1-1 | TRBV4-1 | . | many | CASSQAGQSIFEAFF | TGCGCCAGCAGCCAAGCAGGACAGTCCATCTTTGAAGCTTTCTTT
TRBJ1-2 | TRBV12-3/TRBV12-4 | . | few | CASSSPSGRNYGYTF | TGTGCCAGCAGTTCCCCGTCAGGGAGGAACTATGGCTACACCTTC
TRBJ2-1 | TRBV12-3/TRBV12-4 | TRBD2 | few | CASSFQLAGNNEQFF | TGTGCCAGCAGTTTCCAACTAGCGGGTAACAATGAGCAGTTCTTC
TRBJ2-3 | TRBV5-1 | . | many | CASSLADTSTDTQYF | TGCGCCAGCAGCTTGGCTGATACTAGCACAGATACGCAGTATTTT